Below, one T cell receptor beta chain is given with its context. The sample originates from a study of blood T cell repertoires in COVID-19. At the level of the study: The United States, Italy and Spain supplied acute and convalescent COVID-19 samples.

The length of the CDR3 is 13 residues. Germline CDR1 reads MDHEN; CDR2 reads SYDVKM. Original data processing: From reference gene primer amplification, estimates of nucleated cell counts were derived. The protocol was immunoSEQ multiplex PCR, while the TCRdb copy is restricted to in-frame clones and leaves out a portion. V and J calls and clone size follow that table, whereas D and trimming were derived from the DNA. The sample comprises around 81,000 clones, over 75% of which are singletons, and about 6.7% rests with the top ten. Sequencing was performed on peripheral blood. The receptor comes from a man aged 65 to 79 with acute or convalescent COVID-19. The chain has TRBV28 and TRBJ2-7, with a tentative D call TRBD2 (7 bases). The CDR3 region is CVTRSGGRNEQYF. The DNA for the CDR3 is TGTGTTACTAGGTCGGGGGGCCGCAACGAGCAGTACTTC.